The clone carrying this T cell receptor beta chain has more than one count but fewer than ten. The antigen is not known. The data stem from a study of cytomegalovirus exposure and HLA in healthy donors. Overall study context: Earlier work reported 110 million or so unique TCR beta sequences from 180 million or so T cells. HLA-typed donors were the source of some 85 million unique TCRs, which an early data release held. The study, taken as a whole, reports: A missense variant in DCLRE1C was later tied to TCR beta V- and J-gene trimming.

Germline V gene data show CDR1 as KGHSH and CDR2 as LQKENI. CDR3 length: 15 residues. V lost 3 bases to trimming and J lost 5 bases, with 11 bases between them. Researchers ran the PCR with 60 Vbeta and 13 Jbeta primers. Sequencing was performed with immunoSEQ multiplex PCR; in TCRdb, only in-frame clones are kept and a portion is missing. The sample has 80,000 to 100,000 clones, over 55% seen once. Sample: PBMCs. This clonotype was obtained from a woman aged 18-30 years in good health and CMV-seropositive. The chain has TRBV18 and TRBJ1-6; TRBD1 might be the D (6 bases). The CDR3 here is CASSPTGSNNSPLHF. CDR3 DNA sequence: TGTGCCAGCTCACCTACAGGGTCGAATAATTCACCCCTCCACTTT.